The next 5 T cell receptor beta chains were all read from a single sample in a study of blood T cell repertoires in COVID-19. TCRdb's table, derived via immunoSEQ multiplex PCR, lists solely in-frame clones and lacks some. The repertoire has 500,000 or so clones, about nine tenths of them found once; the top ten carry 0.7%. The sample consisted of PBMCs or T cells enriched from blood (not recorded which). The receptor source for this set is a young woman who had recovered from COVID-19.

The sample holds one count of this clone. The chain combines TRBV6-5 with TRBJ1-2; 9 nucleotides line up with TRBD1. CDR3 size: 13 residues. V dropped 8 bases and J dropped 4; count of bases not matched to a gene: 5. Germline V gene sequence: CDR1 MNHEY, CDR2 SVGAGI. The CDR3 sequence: CASGTGNAYGYTF. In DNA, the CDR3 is TGTGCCAGCGGGACAGGGAATGCCTATGGCTACACCTTC.

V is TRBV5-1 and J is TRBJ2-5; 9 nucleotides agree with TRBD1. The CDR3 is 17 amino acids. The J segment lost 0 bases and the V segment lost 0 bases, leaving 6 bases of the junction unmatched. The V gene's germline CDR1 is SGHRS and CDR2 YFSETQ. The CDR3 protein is CASSLARTGANQETQYF. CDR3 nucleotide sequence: TGCGCCAGCAGCTTGGCCAGGACAGGGGCGAACCAAGAGACCCAGTACTTC.

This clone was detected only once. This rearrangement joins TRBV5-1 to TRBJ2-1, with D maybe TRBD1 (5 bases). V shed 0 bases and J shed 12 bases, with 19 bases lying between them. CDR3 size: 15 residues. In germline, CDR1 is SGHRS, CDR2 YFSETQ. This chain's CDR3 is CASSLGPGPQIGQFF. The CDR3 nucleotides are TGCGCCAGCAGCTTGGGTCCAGGGCCGCAAATCGGGCAGTTCTTC. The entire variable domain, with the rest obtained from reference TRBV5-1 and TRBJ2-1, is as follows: KAGVTQTPRYLIKTRGQQVTLSCSPISGHRSVSWYQQTPGQGLQFLFEYFSETQRNKGNFPGRFSGRQFSNSRSEMNVSTLELGDSALYLCASSLGPGPQIGQFFGPGTRLTVL.

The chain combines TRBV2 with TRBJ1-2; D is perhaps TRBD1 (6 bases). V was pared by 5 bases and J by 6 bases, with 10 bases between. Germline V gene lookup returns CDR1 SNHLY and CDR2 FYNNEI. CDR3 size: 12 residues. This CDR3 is CASSLAGDGYTF. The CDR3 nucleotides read TGTGCCAGCAGTTTGGCAGGGGATGGCTACACCTTC.

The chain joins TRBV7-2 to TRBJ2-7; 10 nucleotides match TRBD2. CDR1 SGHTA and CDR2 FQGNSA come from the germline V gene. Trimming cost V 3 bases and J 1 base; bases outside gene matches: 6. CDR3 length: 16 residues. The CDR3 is CASSFFIAGGSYEQYF. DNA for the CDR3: TGTGCCAGCAGCTTTTTCATAGCGGGGGGTTCCTACGAGCAGTACTTC.